This TCR beta chain was sequenced for a study of cytomegalovirus exposure and HLA in healthy donors. General study points: Some V segments (TRBV6-2 and TRBV6-3 among them) were excluded as indistinguishable. Likely technical artifact: a cluster of highly shared sequence variants. The investigators catalogued 150 to 200 TCR beta chains as cytomegalovirus-associated.

Unrecorded immune exposure was likely among donors, who were nominally healthy when sampled. The CDR3 totals 17 residues. The germline V gene has CDR1 MNHNS and CDR2 SASEGT. V was clipped by 4 bases and J by 6 bases; unmatched bases: 11. This clone was detected once. Its target is not known. The PCR used 60 Vbeta and 13 Jbeta primers. Sequencing used immunoSEQ multiplex PCR; TCRdb keeps in-frame clones, though not all of them. The table lists some 100,000 clones, around 76% of them singletons, with roughly an eighth in the top ten. This clonotype originated in a woman aged 40-49 years in good health and CMV-seropositive. Source material: PBMCs. This chain connects TRBV6-1 to TRBJ2-3; 12 nucleotides agree with TRBD2. The CDR3 loop reads CASSVWASGGALDTQYF. The CDR3 coding sequence is TGTGCCAGCAGTGTATGGGCTAGCGGGGGGGCATTGGATACGCAGTATTTT.